A single TCR beta chain is shown here with its context. This clone appeared a single time. No cognate antigen has been identified for it. No base qualities exist here, and no much larger clone lies one base off it. This record comes from a study of cytomegalovirus exposure and HLA in healthy donors (TCRdb year 2017). Study-level background: In an earlier analysis of some 610 of the donors, under 300 Gb of sequence data and some 120 million unique TCR beta sequences from approximately 180 million T cells were reported. An early release covering roughly 640 HLA-typed donors comprised about 300 gigabases of sequencing data and around 85 million unique TCR sequences. Of the 398 genotyped donors, about 80% fell in the genetic ancestry cluster associated with self-reported Caucasian donors. The aim of the study was to test whether cataloging public T cell receptors could identify signatures of past pathogen exposure. The study used immunosequencing to profile the T cell repertoires of 670 or so subjects and linked those repertoires to cytomegalovirus serostatus. In addition to the first cohort of 666 subjects, a separate validation cohort of 120 different subjects was used. High-throughput TCR immunosequencing, statistical association of individual TCRs with disease status, and machine learning were combined to predict cytomegalovirus infection status. To study patterns of TCR occurrence, a later analysis re-analyzed previously published TCR beta repertoires from just over 650 donors and added high-resolution HLA genotyping. Rather than drawing on any new phenotypic data, the later analysis identified candidate immune exposures from TCR beta sequences and the way those sequences occurred across donors. In an earlier analysis of 550 to 700 of the donors, high-throughput TCR beta sequencing was used to judge whether each TCR beta V gene segment behaved as functional or pseudogenic. Donor age, sex, ethnicity and CMV serostatus were collected together with the repertoire data. Genome-wide SNP genotypes for about 65% of the roughly 700 donors were used in a later genetic analysis, which treated that subset as a discovery cohort. All discovery cohort repertoires had been generated using a single sequencing platform. Both class I and class II loci were covered by HLA typing, at four-digit resolution. Typing coverage differed by locus: A, B, C, DRB1 and DQB1 were typed in roughly 620-640 donors, DQA1 in roughly 500, DPA1 in roughly 590, and DPB1 in 472. Four to six DR-DQ haplotypes were handled as single units for association and clustering, since linkage in the cohort was strong. Across some 400 genotyped donors of the cohort, an average of approximately 220,000 unique TCR beta nucleotide sequences per donor were sequenced, and about a sixth of those sequences were non-productive.

To prepare the library, the immunoSEQ multiplex PCR assay was applied. The multiplex PCR relied on a mix of 60 forward primers for TCR Vbeta segments and 13 reverse primers for TCR Jbeta segments. Amplification of the CDR3 region of rearranged TCR beta genes was performed with a multiplex PCR assay on genomic DNA. The Illumina HiSeq System was used to sequence the amplified TCR beta libraries as 87-base-pair reads. On the authors' methods: A later analysis counted tens of millions of unique TCR beta chains across the 690 or so repertoires, and around 9.9 million of these chains were shared by at least two donors. Raw reads were error-corrected and collapsed into unique sequences by a nearest-neighbor algorithm in which closely related sequences were merged to remove PCR and sequencing errors. Alignment of CDR3 sequences to IMGT reference sequences was used to assign V, D and J gene segments. For a sequence to be retained, at least a six-nucleotide match to both a V gene segment and a J gene segment was required. Rearrangements were called productive when the CDR3 lacked stop codons and stayed in frame with V and J; all others were non-productive. CDR3 was defined by IMGT convention, running from the second conserved V-encoded cysteine to the conserved J-encoded phenylalanine. In an earlier analysis of around 600 of the donors, sequences lacking an unambiguous match to a single V gene segment were excluded. An earlier analysis of around 600 of the donors classified V segments as functional when productive rearrangements were above 56.7% and as segregating when the standard deviation between donors was above 5%. To diagnose cytomegalovirus status from the catalog of TCR beta chain sequences, a statistical classification framework was built. In a later analysis, TCR nucleotide sequences were compared against IMGT/GENE-DB human TR gene sequences so that V and J genes could be assigned. Using the TCRdist pipeline, a later analysis assigned CDR3 sequences along with most-parsimonious VDJ recombination scenarios. In a later analysis, every TCR beta chain was defined by the combination of its CDR3 amino acid sequence and its V-gene family, and reads without a unique V-gene family were dropped. As a way to deal with suspected cross-contamination and a sequencing artifact, a later analysis dropped approximately 570 nucleotide sequences that were highly shared and had low generation probability. A later analysis calculated a clonal expansion index for each public chain from normalized within-repertoire ranks of inferred template counts. In a later analysis, generation probabilities were computed with a VDJ recombination model fitted to out-of-frame rearrangements, and the resulting probabilities were checked against IGoR. In a later analysis, TCR-TCR, TCR-HLA and TCR-CMV co-occurrence was scored with hypergeometric tests, and a repertoire-size bias correction was applied to TCR pairs. A later analysis estimated false discovery rates by permuting HLA or CMV assignments 20 times. A later analysis grouped co-occurring TCRs with DBSCAN, adding TCRdist sequence similarity when clustering within HLA-allele-positive subsets. Repertoires with fewer than 30,000 or more than 120,000 public chains, plus five repertoires with anomalous nucleotide sharing, were excluded from co-occurrence clustering. The clones in this table, taken by TCRdb from immuneACCESS, are in-frame only. Not every clone is retained; where verified, under half of the shortfall comes from an unresolved V gene, and the cause of the rest is unknown. The V and J calls and clone size are taken from that table; D and trimming were inferred from the DNA. For this sample there are around 67,000 clones; about four fifths appear just once. Together, the top ten hold roughly 8% of the sample.

The cohort comprised some 730 healthy bone marrow donors. At the time of sampling, all cohort members were nominally healthy, though unrecorded immune exposures were likely present. The donor tested CMV seropositive and was one of the 289 seropositive cohort members. Each donor provided a peripheral blood sample, and peripheral blood mononuclear cells were used for TCR beta sequencing. Genomic DNA extraction from the blood cell samples was performed with the Qiagen DNeasy Blood Extraction Kit. What the authors observed across the whole study: Because some donors lacked HLA typing at each locus, the association tests relied only on the typed subset. Roughly uniform sequencing depth across donors was assumed in presence/absence analyses, although this assumption may not hold. Because counts were too low, more than 15 rarely observed V segments, including chromosome 9 orphons, were excluded from the earlier analysis of several hundred of the donors. The study listed 170 or so TCR beta chains as associated with cytomegalovirus. When HLA alleles, especially DR and DQ, strongly co-occurred, TCR associations were difficult to assign to individual alleles. According to a later analysis, most CMV-associated TCR beta chains appeared to be HLA-restricted, and the HLA associations seemed to be driven largely by CMV exposure. According to a later genetic analysis, donors in an Asian-associated ancestry cluster had fewer N-insertions in productive TCRs than the approximately 710-donor mean. The authors suggested that the approach could potentially be extended to other disease states and immunological phenotypes. According to a later analysis, TCR association rates differed among HLA loci, with DRB1 alleles showing the most associated TCRs and HLA-C alleles showing the fewest. Broadly in line with IMGT annotations, most TCR beta V segments showed up in productive rearrangements about 87% or about 30% of the time in an earlier analysis of 450 to 750 of the donors. The sequencing pipeline was judged likely to have produced a cluster of highly shared sequence variants as a technical artifact. For the cohort, immune exposure information was limited to CMV serostatus. In vitro tests confirmed that three of the cytomegalovirus-associated TCR beta chains recognize cytomegalovirus antigens. In a later analysis, HLA-associated TCR beta chains showed more clonal expansion and lower generation probabilities than non-associated chains that were equally common. A further reported finding was that TCR beta sequences accurately predicted the HLA-A and HLA-B alleles for most subjects in the first cohort. According to a later analysis, parvovirus B19, influenza, CMV and Epstein-Barr virus appeared linked to several top co-occurrence clusters. While some public TCRs were present in many individuals, most TCR sequences turned up only very rarely across donors. Specific HLA alleles were associated with over 15,000 TCR beta sequences at a false discovery rate of 0.05 in a later analysis. This cohort had only TCR beta chains sequenced, and the lack of alpha or paired-chain data limited which features could be detected. Correlated functional status among segregating V segments might reflect linkage disequilibrium, but an unknown experimental factor could not be ruled out. In both the original and validation cohorts, the classifier was reported to diagnose cytomegalovirus status with high specificity and sensitivity. The 87-base-pair reads could not distinguish some IMGT-functional V segments, including TRBV6-2 and TRBV6-3, so those segments were excluded. A later genetic analysis associated a missense DCLRE1C variant with V-gene and J-gene trimming of TCR beta chains, and an independent cohort replicated the association.

From the germline V gene, CDR1 is MGHRA and CDR2 is YSYEKL. Deletion took 4 bases off V and 1 base off J, with a span of 13 bases between the germline ends. From cysteine to phenylalanine, the CDR3 is 15 amino acids long. Only CDR3 DNA remains: 45 bases, in frame from the first base. This TCR was recovered from a man aged 18 to 35 in good health and CMV-seropositive. What was sequenced was PBMCs. The chain is made from TRBV4-1 and TRBJ1-1; too little of a D gene remains to name it. The bases read TGCGCCAGCAGCCCCGTCCGTGGGCAGAACACTGAAGCTTTCTTT. Translation gives CASSPVRGQNTEAFF.